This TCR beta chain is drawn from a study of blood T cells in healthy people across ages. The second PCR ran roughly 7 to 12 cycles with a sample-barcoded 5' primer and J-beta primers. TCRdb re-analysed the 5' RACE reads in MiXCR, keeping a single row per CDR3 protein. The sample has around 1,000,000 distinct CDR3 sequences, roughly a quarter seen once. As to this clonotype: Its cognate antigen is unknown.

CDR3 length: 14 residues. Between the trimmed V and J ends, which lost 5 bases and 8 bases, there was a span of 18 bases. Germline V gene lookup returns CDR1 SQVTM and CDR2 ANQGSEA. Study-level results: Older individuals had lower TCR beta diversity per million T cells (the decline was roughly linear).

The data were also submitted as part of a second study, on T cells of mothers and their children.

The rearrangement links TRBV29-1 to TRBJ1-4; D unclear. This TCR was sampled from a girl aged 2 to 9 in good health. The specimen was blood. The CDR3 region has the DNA TGCAGCGTTCGTGGAGTACTAATAGGGGAAAAACTGTTTTTT. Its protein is CSVRGVLIGEKLFF.